The 4 T cell receptor beta chains presented below share a single source sample, sequenced in a study of T-cell reconstitution after alpha-beta-depleted transplantation in children. During its preparation, the TCRbeta library received unique molecular identifiers. TCRdb reprocessed the PCR reads with MiXCR, giving one entry per CDR3 protein. The table shows about 640,000 distinct CDR3 sequences, with approximately 12% occurring only once. Sequences were derived from PBMCs, mostly from graft donor cells, sampled 360 days after TCRalphabeta/CD19-depleted stem cell transplant. The receptors were sampled from a male patient aged 10 to 17 who had a stem cell transplant for acute myeloid leukemia, so the T cells may come from the graft donor.

This clonotype has more than one count but fewer than ten. CDR3 residues: CSVDVSQETQYF. The CDR3 DNA is TGCAGCGTTGATGTTTCACAAGAGACCCAGTACTTC. The chain combines TRBV29-1 with TRBJ2-5; no firm D call. V lost 3 bases, J lost 2 bases, and 7 bases lay in between. Germline V gives CDR1 SQVTM, CDR2 ANQGSEA. The CDR3 is 12 amino acids.

The rearrangement links TRBV15 to TRBJ2-7, with a tentative D call TRBD1 (5 bases). V lost 0 bases to trimming and J lost 9 bases, with 15 bases between them. There are 14 residues in the CDR3. Germline values: CDR1 LNHNV, CDR2 YYDKDF (reference sequence). The CDR3 loop is CATSREHRPLGQYF. DNA for the CDR3: TGTGCCACCAGCAGAGAACACAGGCCTCTAGGGCAGTACTTC. Drawing the rest from reference TRBV15 and TRBJ2-7, the complete variable domain is DAMVIQNPRYQVTQFGKPVTLSCSQTLNHNVMYWYQQKSSQAPKLLFHYYDKDFNNEADTPDNFQSRRPNTSFCFLDIRSPGLGDTAMYLCATSREHRPLGQYFGPGTRLTVT.

This clonotype was found many times. Here the CDR3 reads CASSYATSLGTGELFF. The CDR3 bases are TGTGCCAGCAGTTACGCGACTAGTCTTGGCACCGGGGAGCTGTTTTTT. The chain is built from TRBV6-5 and TRBJ2-2; maybe TRBD2 (6 bases). CDR1 is MNHEY and CDR2 is SVGAGI in the germline V gene. The CDR3 covers 16 residues. V was pared by 2 bases and J by 4 bases, with 14 bases between.

The chain employs TRBV7-2 and TRBJ1-2; D is ambiguous. Germline loops: CDR1 SGHTA, CDR2 FQGNSA. This CDR3 is built from 16 residues. V lost 5 bases and J 1 base, leaving 17 bases between the germline ends. The CDR3 DNA follows: TGTGCCAGCAGCCCATTACTCCTCTCTAGTAACTATGGCTACACCTTC. Its translation is CASSPLLLSSNYGYTF.